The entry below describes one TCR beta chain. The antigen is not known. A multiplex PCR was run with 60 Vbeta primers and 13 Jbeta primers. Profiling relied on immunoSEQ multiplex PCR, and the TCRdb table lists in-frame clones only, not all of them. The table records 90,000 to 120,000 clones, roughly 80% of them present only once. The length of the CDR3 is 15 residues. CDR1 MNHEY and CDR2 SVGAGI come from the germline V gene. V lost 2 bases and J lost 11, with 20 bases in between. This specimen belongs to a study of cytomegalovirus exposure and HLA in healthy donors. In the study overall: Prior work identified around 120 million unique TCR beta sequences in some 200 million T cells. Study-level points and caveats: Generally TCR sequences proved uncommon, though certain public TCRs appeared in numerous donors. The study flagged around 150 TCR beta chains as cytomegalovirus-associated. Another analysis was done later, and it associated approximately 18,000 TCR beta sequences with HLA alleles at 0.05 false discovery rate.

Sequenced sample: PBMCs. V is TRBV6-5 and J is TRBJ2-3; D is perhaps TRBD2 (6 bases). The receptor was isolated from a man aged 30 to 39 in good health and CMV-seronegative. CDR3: CASSYRTGLGGGQYF. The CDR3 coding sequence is TGTGCCAGCAGTTACCGAACCGGGCTCGGGGGTGGGCAGTATTTT.